The TCR beta chain described here comes from a study of neurological immune-mediated disorders. It was by 5'RACE with 10-nucleotide random UMIs that the cDNA was made. Every sequencing run produced over 160 million TCR-beta sequences that came from 15-18 subjects. One entry per CDR3 protein, called by TCRdb with MiXCR from the 5' RACE reads. The sample carries tens of thousands of distinct CDR3 sequences, roughly 6.3% recorded once. The study used blood bank volunteers in Maryland, USA, as healthy controls. This clonotype was picked up many times. Germline V gives CDR1 MNHEY, CDR2 SMNVEV (reference sequence). This CDR3 spans 14 amino acids. Trimming took 6 bases from V and 6 from J, leaving 14 bases between them.

The V and J genes are TRBV27 and TRBJ1-4; perhaps TRBD1 as D (6 bases). This receptor was obtained from a woman between 40 and 50 years old in good health. Source material: CD4+ T cells from blood. In nucleotides, the CDR3 is TGTGCCAGCAGCCTTGAGGGGGGACATGAAAAACTGTTTTTT. Residues: CASSLEGGHEKLFF. The whole variable domain, filled in from reference TRBV27 and TRBJ1-4, reads EAQVTQNPRYLITVTGKKLTVTCSQNMNHEYMSWYRQDPGLGLRQIYYSMNVEVTDKGDVPEGYKVSRKEKRNFPLILESPSPNQTSLYFCASSLEGGHEKLFFGSGTQLSVL.